This passage covers 2 T cell receptor beta chains from one sample sequenced in a study of T cells after yellow fever vaccination (dated by TCRdb to 2018 to 2020). Receptor amplification or capture employed 5' RACE. The listed sequencing device is Illumina HiSeq 2500. TCRdb passed the public sequencing reads through fastp at Q25 and MiXCR, retaining productive beta sequences. Here each entry gathers all rows of one CDR3 protein and keeps the most common genes and DNA. The sample table holds about 110,000 distinct CDR3 sequences, of which approximately 8.4% were seen once. Clones ranked in the top ten supply 25% of the sample. Explained via the paper, the treatment or condition label denotes: live attenuated yellow fever vaccine strain. The sequencing used CD8+ T cells sorted from PBMCs, collected 45 days after the yellow fever booster vaccination. These receptors were taken from a man aged 25-45 years who received the YFV17D yellow fever vaccine.

This clonotype was seen many times. The rearrangement joins TRBV11-2 to TRBJ2-1, with TRBD2 matching 7 bases. V gave up 1 base and J gave up 7 bases; unmatched junction bases: 28. The CDR3 contains 22 residues. Germline V CDR1 and CDR2: SGHAT, FQNNGV. The CDR3 sequence is CASSLVPGMDRREGYDENEQFF. The CDR3 coding sequence is TGTGCCAGCAGCTTAGTTCCAGGGATGGATCGAAGGGAGGGGTACGATGAGAATGAGCAGTTCTTC.

In this sample, this clonotype turned up many times. The genes are TRBV7-6 and TRBJ1-1; tentatively, D is TRBD1 (5 bases). The V end was cut by 5 bases, the J end by 4 bases, with 14 bases between. The CDR3 consists of 14 residues. The germline CDR1 and CDR2 sequences are SGHVS and FNYEAQ. CDR3 protein: CASSLDSGITEAFF. The CDR3 coding sequence is TGTGCCAGCAGCCTAGACTCAGGGATCACTGAAGCTTTCTTT.